Listed here are 17 T cell receptor beta chains from one sample, sequenced in a study of beta chain features in type 1 diabetes. The entirety of the isolated RNA underwent reverse transcription, so expressed TCRB transcripts were sequenced. Libraries were prepared by immunoSEQ multiplex PCR; TCRdb keeps only in-frame clonotypes and omits some of them. The sample includes 620,000 or so clones, 15% of them seen just once. What was sequenced was naive CD4+ T cells from blood. All receptors come from a man younger than 35 in good health.

This chain uses TRBV25-1 with TRBJ1-2; 8 nucleotides match TRBD1. The CDR3 contains 15 residues. The germline CDR1 and CDR2 sequences are MGHDK and SYGVNS. With V trimmed by 1 base and J by 6 bases, 7 bases remained unmatched. CDR3 nucleotides: TGTGCCAGCAGTGAATCGACAGGGGCATCGAATGGCTACACCTTC. Its protein is CASSESTGASNGYTF.

The CDR3 DNA is TGTGCCAGCAGTCCCCAAGACAGGTTTGGTGAAGCTTTCTTT. It translates to CASSPQDRFGEAFF. The chain recombines TRBV25-1 with TRBJ1-1, with D tentatively TRBD1 (6 bases). V was trimmed by 5 bases and J by 7 bases, leaving 17 bases between them. The CDR3 length is 14 residues. The germline CDR1 and CDR2 sequences are MGHDK and SYGVNS.

The chain combines TRBV18 with TRBJ2-4; tentative D call: TRBD2 (5 bases). Between the trimmed V and J ends, which lost 2 bases and 0 bases, there was a span of 11 bases. Per the germline V gene, CDR1 is KGHSH and CDR2 is LQKENI. The CDR3 sequence is 16 residues long. CDR3 in amino acids: CASSPDYLRAKNIQYF. CDR3 sequence (DNA): TGTGCCAGCTCACCAGACTATTTAAGAGCCAAAAACATTCAGTACTTC. Drawing the rest from reference TRBV18 and TRBJ2-4, the complete variable domain is NAGVMQNPRHLVRRRGQEARLRCSPMKGHSHVYWYRQLPEEGLKFMVYLQKENIIDESGMPKERFSAEFPKEGPSILRIQQVVRGDSAAYFCASSPDYLRAKNIQYFGAGTRLSVL.

This clone was counted between two and nine times. V and J are TRBV9 and TRBJ2-1; 9 bases match TRBD1. Losses at the gene ends were 4 bases for V and 9 bases for J; bases not matched to a gene: 8. This CDR3 contains 14 residues. Looked up from germline, CDR1 is SGDLS and CDR2 is YYNGEE. The CDR3 nucleotides read TGTGCCAGCAGCAAGGACAGGGGAGGGGGTGAGCAGTTCTTC. Its translation: CASSKDRGGGEQFF. The whole variable domain, remainder taken from reference TRBV9 and TRBJ2-1, is DSGVTQTPKHLITATGQRVTLRCSPRSGDLSVYWYQQSLDQGLQFLIQYYNGEERAKGNILERFSAQQFPDLHSELNLSSLELGDSALYFCASSKDRGGGEQFFGPGTRLTVL.

Comment on this clone: This CDR3 is also generated by other DNA sequences in the sample. The chain couples TRBV10-3 to TRBJ2-5, with TRBD2 identical over 7 bases. Germline assignment: CDR1 ENHRY and CDR2 SYGVKD. The trim removed 5 bases at V and 4 bases at J, leaving 10 bases unmatched. CDR3 length equals 15 residues. The CDR3 region is CAISPTGGFGETQYF. CDR3 DNA sequence: TGTGCCATCAGTCCTACGGGGGGTTTCGGAGAGACCCAGTACTTC.

This chain joins TRBV7-9 and TRBJ1-6; 9 positions match TRBD1. V trimming: 5 bases; J trimming: 5 bases; junction bases outside the gene matches: 7. There are 16 residues in the CDR3. Germline CDR1 is SEHNR and CDR2 is FQNEAQ (reference sequence). The CDR3 region is CASSPGGTGNNSPLHF. CDR3 nucleotides: TGTGCCAGCAGCCCCGGGGGGACAGGGAATAATTCACCCCTCCACTTT.

The chain combines TRBV28 with TRBJ2-5, with TRBD1 identical over 10 bases. This CDR3 region has 17 residues. V shed 4 bases, J shed 2 bases, and the junction held 10 bases outside the gene matches. The germline V gene encodes CDR1 MDHEN and CDR2 SYDVKM. The CDR3 nucleotides are TGTGCCAGCAGTTCCGGGGGCGGGACAGGGGCACAAGAGACCCAGTACTTC. It specifies CASSSGGGTGAQETQYF.

On this clone itself: Other DNA sequences in this specimen translate into the identical CDR3. The chain joins TRBV9 to TRBJ2-5; maybe TRBD1 (6 bases). Between the trimmed V and J ends, which lost 0 bases and 5 bases, there was a span of 11 bases. Germline V lookup: CDR1 SGDLS, CDR2 YYNGEE. The CDR3 is 14 residues long. The CDR3 reads CASSVGLGGETQYF. The CDR3 region has the DNA TGTGCCAGCAGCGTAGGTCTAGGGGGTGAGACCCAGTACTTC. The variable domain in full, completed from reference TRBV9 and TRBJ2-5, reads DSGVTQTPKHLITATGQRVTLRCSPRSGDLSVYWYQQSLDQGLQFLIQYYNGEERAKGNILERFSAQQFPDLHSELNLSSLELGDSALYFCASSVGLGGETQYFGPGTRLLVL.

The table lists this clone with a few counts. The junction differs from germline at one of its ends, possibly a read error. V gene TRBV7-7 combines with J gene TRBJ2-2; tentatively, D is TRBD1 or TRBD2 (5 bases each). Germline V CDR1 and CDR2: SSHAT, FNYEAQ (reference sequence). The CDR3 is made up of 13 amino acids. The CDR3 bases are TGTGCTAGCAGCTTAGTGGGGGCCGGGGAGCTGTTTTTT. Encoded protein: CASSLVGAGELFF. Combining the CDR3 with reference TRBV7-7 and TRBJ2-2 gives the whole variable domain GAGVSQSPRYKVTKRGQDVTLRCDPISSHATLYWYQQALGQGPEFLTYFNYEAQPDKSGLPSDRFSAERPEGSISTLTIQRTEQRDSAMYRCASSLVGAGELFFGEGSRLTVL.

The chain is built from TRBV6-6 and TRBJ1-1, with D maybe TRBD1 (6 bases). CDR1 is MNHNY and CDR2 is SVGAGI in the germline V gene (reference sequence). CDR3 length: 11 residues. V was cut by 9 bases and J by 7 bases, with 12 bases left in between. CDR3 residues: CASGGRGEAFF. CDR3 coding DNA: TGTGCCAGTGGGGGGCGAGGTGAAGCTTTCTTT.

This clone was observed a few times. The chain carries TRBV11-2 and TRBJ2-1; 11 nucleotides match TRBD2. Germline CDR1 SGHAT, CDR2 FQNNGV. The CDR3 is 13 residues long. Trimming removed 3 bases from V and 15 bases from J; junction bases left unmatched: 7. Here the CDR3 reads CASSFALAGGAFF. CDR3 DNA: TGTGCCAGCAGCTTCGCTCTAGCGGGGGGTGCGTTCTTC.

This clone was counted only a few times. This chain joins TRBV9 and TRBJ2-5, with D maybe TRBD1 (5 bases). From germline, CDR1 is SGDLS and CDR2 YYNGEE. Trimming shortened V by 0 bases and J by 1 base, and 10 bases separated the two germline ends. This CDR3 comprises 15 residues. DNA of the CDR3: TGTGCCAGCAGCGTAGGTGTACAGGCCCAAGAGACCCAGTACTTC. Translated, it gives CASSVGVQAQETQYF. Using reference TRBV9 and TRBJ2-5 for the parts outside the CDR3, the full variable domain is DSGVTQTPKHLITATGQRVTLRCSPRSGDLSVYWYQQSLDQGLQFLIQYYNGEERAKGNILERFSAQQFPDLHSELNLSSLELGDSALYFCASSVGVQAQETQYFGPGTRLLVL.

This clone has only a few counts. The V call is TRBV30, the J call TRBJ1-5; no clear D. CDR3 size: 19 residues. Germline CDR1 reads GTSNPN; CDR2 reads SVGIG (reference sequence). Trimming took 0 bases from V and 4 from J, leaving 25 bases between them. The CDR3 DNA follows: TGTGCCTGGAGTGTAGGGAGGACCACGATAACTGTTAGGAATCAGCCCCAGCATTTT. It codes for CAWSVGRTTITVRNQPQHF.

The rearrangement joins TRBV19 to TRBJ2-7; 8 bases are shared with TRBD2. The CDR3 runs to 18 residues. J was trimmed by 3 bases and V by 4 bases; bases with no gene match: 17. Germline V lookup: CDR1 LNHDA, CDR2 SQIVND (reference sequence). DNA for the CDR3: TGTGCCAGTAGTAGCCCCATGGGTAGCGGGACCTATGACTACGAGCAGTACTTC. It codes for CASSSPMGSGTYDYEQYF.

The CDR3 spells CASSLSPRGSHEAQYF. In DNA, the CDR3 is TGTGCCAGCAGCTTAAGCCCAAGGGGGAGTCACGAGGCCCAGTACTTC. The V call is TRBV7-9, the J call TRBJ2-5; weak D call: TRBD1 (6 bases). The CDR3 loop spans 16 amino acids. Germline V lookup: CDR1 SEHNR, CDR2 FQNEAQ (reference sequence). Trimming took 2 bases from V and 9 from J, leaving 22 bases between them.

The genes are TRBV7-9 and TRBJ2-4; no clear D gene. The CDR3 spans 14 residues. Between the trimmed V and J ends, which lost 4 bases and 3 bases, there was a span of 10 bases. Germline V lookup: CDR1 SEHNR, CDR2 FQNEAQ (reference sequence). CDR3 amino acids: CASSSRSVKNIQYF. In DNA form, the CDR3 reads TGTGCCAGCAGCTCACGGAGTGTCAAAAACATTCAGTACTTC.

This clone was counted only a few times. This rearrangement joins TRBV28 to TRBJ1-1, with 7 bases that match TRBD1. Germline trimming cut 8 bases from V and 5 bases from J; bases unmatched to any gene: 8. This CDR3 has 13 residues. Germline CDR1 and CDR2: MDHEN and SYDVKM. The CDR3 loop reads CASPDRAGTEAFF. The CDR3 nucleotides are TGTGCCAGCCCCGACAGGGCGGGAACTGAAGCTTTCTTT.